The source of this T cell receptor beta chain is a study of CD8 T cells in ankylosing spondylitis. General observations from the study: Seemingly distinctive of ankylosing spondylitis blood was a TCR beta motif formed by eight highly homologous variants.

MiXCR was run by TCRdb on the 5' RACE reads, yielding one entry per CDR3 protein. The repertoire holds just under 550,000 distinct CDR3 sequences, roughly an eighth seen once, with about 6.5% in the top ten. The V gene lost 9 bases and the J gene lost 4 bases, with 14 bases spanning the gap. Germline CDR1 KGHDR, CDR2 SFDVKD. The CDR3 extends over 14 amino acids. This clonotype was picked up a small number of times. What it binds is unknown. The receptor was isolated from a male donor with ankylosing spondylitis. Source material: blood, either unsorted or a sorted T cell fraction (not recorded which). V and J are TRBV24-1 and TRBJ2-2, with D unclear. Here the CDR3 DNA reads TGTGCCACCGGGTCGACCTCGGGCACCGGGGAGCTGTTTTTT. Encoded protein: CATGSTSGTGELFF.